Shown below are 18 T cell receptor beta chains from a single sample sequenced in a study of blood T cell repertoires in COVID-19. Produced via immunoSEQ multiplex PCR; TCRdb's table is partial and in-frame only. The data hold around 150,000 clones, with about 82% observed a single time. Sequenced: peripheral blood. These receptors came from an elderly woman with active or convalescent COVID-19.

The CDR3 here is CASSGQVQETQYF. The CDR3 coding sequence is TGCGCCAGCAGCGGTCAGGTCCAAGAGACCCAGTACTTC. The chain carries TRBV5-1 and TRBJ2-5; D remains ambiguous. The CDR3 covers 13 residues. Trimming removed 4 bases at V and 1 base at J, with 8 bases between. Germline-derived CDR1 and CDR2 are SGHRS and YFSETQ.

The gene calls are TRBV12-3 or TRBV12-4 and TRBJ1-1, with TRBD1 matching 7 bases. The J segment lost 6 bases and the V segment lost 7 bases, leaving 8 bases of the junction unmatched. The CDR3 totals 13 residues. CDR3 coding DNA: TGTGCCAGCAAGCAGACAGGGATTCCTGAAGCTTTCTTT. It encodes CASKQTGIPEAFF.

This clone occurred once. The rearrangement links TRBV3-1 (or the pseudogene TRBV3-2) to TRBJ1-6, with a possible D match to TRBD1 (6 bases). The CDR3 runs to 16 residues. The V gene's germline CDR1 is LGHDT and CDR2 YNNKEL (reference sequence). V lost 6 bases to trimming and J lost 7 bases, with 19 bases between them. In DNA form, the CDR3 reads TGTGCCAGCAGTCCTAACAGGGAGACCCGAAATTCACCCCTCCACTTT. Residues: CASSPNRETRNSPLHF.

In this sample, this clone turned up a few times. In the same sample, other DNA sequences code for this CDR3. The chain links TRBV7-9 to TRBJ1-1; weak D call: TRBD1 (6 bases). V was pared by 5 bases and J by 1 base, with 8 bases between. Per the germline V gene, CDR1 is SEHNR and CDR2 is FQNEAQ (reference sequence). This CDR3 contains 13 residues. Here the CDR3 DNA reads TGTGCCAGCAGCCTGGACAGGAACACTGAAGCTTTCTTT. The encoded protein is CASSLDRNTEAFF.

The gene calls are TRBV27 and TRBJ1-6; 7 bases are shared with TRBD1. The ends lost 5 bases at V and 13 bases at J; junction bases unmatched: 11. Germline CDR1 reads MNHEY; CDR2 reads SMNVEV (reference sequence). The CDR3 has 14 amino acids. The CDR3 DNA follows: TGTGCCAGCAGTCCTCTCCGGACAGGTCTCCCCCTCCACTTT. The encoded protein is CASSPLRTGLPLHF.

V usage is TRBV30 and J usage is TRBJ1-5, with TRBD1 identical over 7 bases. The germline gives CDR1 GTSNPN, CDR2 SVGIG (reference sequence). The CDR3 contains 14 residues. J gave up 6 bases and V 0 bases, and 5 bases lay outside the gene matches. CDR3 amino acids: CAWSVDRESQPQHF. The DNA for the CDR3 is TGTGCCTGGAGTGTCGACAGGGAGAGTCAGCCCCAGCATTTT. The variable domain in full, completed from reference TRBV30 and TRBJ1-5, reads SQTIHQWPATLVQPVGSPLSLECTVEGTSNPNLYWYRQAAGRGLQLLFYSVGIGQISSEVPQNLSASRPQDRQFILSSKKLLLSDSGFYLCAWSVDRESQPQHFGDGTRLSIL.

This clone has just one count. The chain uses TRBV30 and TRBJ2-1; a possible D gene is TRBD1 (5 bases). The CDR3 runs to 12 residues. V was cut by 4 bases and J by 5 bases, with 9 bases left in between. CDR1 is GTSNPN, CDR2 SVGIG, per germline (reference sequence). The CDR3 here is CAWTGQNNEQFF. The CDR3 DNA is TGTGCCTGGACAGGGCAAAACAATGAGCAGTTCTTC.

There are a few counts of this clone. This chain joins TRBV7-9 and TRBJ1-1; 7 bases align to TRBD1. V trimming: 3 bases; J trimming: 0 bases; junction bases outside the gene matches: 10. This CDR3 has 17 residues. Germline lookup yields CDR1 SEHNR and CDR2 FQNEAQ (reference sequence). Written as DNA, the CDR3 is TGTGCCAGCAGCTTGACAGGGCAGGGATTCATGAACACTGAAGCTTTCTTT. It translates to CASSLTGQGFMNTEAFF.

The chain couples TRBV4-2 to TRBJ2-3; D is unclear. Trimming removed 0 bases at V and 7 bases at J, with 17 bases between. The CDR3 length is 16 residues. CDR1 and CDR2 from the germline V gene are LGHNA and YNFKEQ. Here the CDR3 DNA reads TGTGCCAGCAGCCAAGAAGGAGCGCCGTTCTTCCATACGCAGTATTTT. This codes for CASSQEGAPFFHTQYF.

This rearrangement joins TRBV5-5 to TRBJ1-2; D gene ambiguous. There are 12 residues in the CDR3. The V and J ends lost 4 bases and 2 bases respectively, with 6 bases between them. CDR1 SGHKS and CDR2 YYEKEE come from the germline V gene (reference sequence). Here the CDR3 DNA reads TGTGCCAGCAGCCACAGCAACTATGGCTACACCTTC. Its translation: CASSHSNYGYTF.

This clone was found once. The chain combines TRBV2 with TRBJ1-2; no clear D gene. Per the germline V gene, CDR1 is SNHLY and CDR2 is FYNNEI. This CDR3 has 13 amino acids. The V and J ends lost 2 bases and 1 base respectively, with 5 bases between them. CDR3 residues: CASSEQFNYGYTF. Here the CDR3 DNA reads TGTGCCAGCAGTGAACAGTTTAACTATGGCTACACCTTC.

The chain combines TRBV6-5 with TRBJ1-3; possible D gene TRBD1, 5 bases. V was pared by 7 bases and J by 4 bases, with 14 bases between. The CDR3 consists of 14 residues. Germline V gene data show CDR1 as MNHEY and CDR2 as SVGAGI. The CDR3 here is CASTTGGIGNTIYF. The CDR3 DNA reads TGTGCCAGCACAACAGGAGGGATCGGAAACACCATATATTTT.

The chain couples TRBV12-3 or TRBV12-4 to TRBJ2-5, with D possibly being TRBD1 (5 bases). There are 13 residues in the CDR3. V was pared by 6 bases and J by 1 base, with 9 bases between. CDR3 DNA sequence: TGTGCCAGCAGACAAGACAGCCAAGAGACCCAGTACTTC. Its translation: CASRQDSQETQYF.

This clone was counted only a few times. The V call is TRBV6-5, the J call TRBJ1-1, with TRBD1 identical over 7 bases. Germline CDR1 reads MNHEY; CDR2 reads SVGAGI. The CDR3 is 15 residues long. V dropped 7 bases and J dropped 5; count of bases not matched to a gene: 13. This CDR3 reads CASNNGRGSWTEAFF. The CDR3 DNA sequence: TGTGCCAGCAACAACGGCAGGGGGTCATGGACTGAAGCTTTCTTT.

The CDR3, as DNA: TGTGCCAGCAGCTTAGAGGTCCGGGCCTACAATGAGCAGTTCTTC. Protein product: CASSLEVRAYNEQFF. The chain is built from TRBV7-2 and TRBJ2-1, with D uncertain. The V and J ends lost 1 base and 2 bases respectively, with 9 bases between them. CDR1 SGHTA and CDR2 FQGNSA come from the germline V gene. The CDR3 spans 15 residues.

The sample holds many counts of this clone. The chain carries TRBV18 and TRBJ1-5; D perhaps matches TRBD1 (6 bases). The germline V gene encodes CDR1 KGHSH and CDR2 LQKENI. The CDR3 is 16 residues long. Trimming removed 5 bases from V and 5 bases from J, with 19 bases in between. The DNA for the CDR3 is TGTGCCAGCTCAAGCAGGGGACCGTTTGGCTATCAGCCCCAGCATTTT. It translates to CASSSRGPFGYQPQHF.

This clone appeared a few times. The rearrangement joins TRBV20-1 to TRBJ1-3; D perhaps matches TRBD1 (5 bases). From germline, CDR1 is DFQATT and CDR2 SNEGSKA (reference sequence). V was pared by 3 bases and J by 1 base, with 7 bases between. The CDR3 consists of 13 residues. The CDR3 DNA reads TGCAGTGCTAGTACAGGTTCTGGAAACACCATATATTTT. This translates into CSASTGSGNTIYF.

In its sample, this clone was seen a few times. V and J are TRBV2 and TRBJ1-5, with 12 bases matching TRBD1. This CDR3 contains 17 residues. V shed 5 bases, J shed 6 bases, and the junction held 11 bases outside the gene matches. Germline CDR1 and CDR2: SNHLY and FYNNEI. This CDR3 reads CASSHQAGQGAGQPQHF. The CDR3 DNA reads TGTGCCAGCAGTCACCAAGCGGGACAGGGGGCGGGTCAGCCCCAGCATTTT. Drawing the rest from reference TRBV2 and TRBJ1-5, the complete variable domain is EPEVTQTPSHQVTQMGQEVILRCVPISNHLYFYWYRQILGQKVEFLVSFYNNEISEKSEIFDDQFSVERPDGSNFTLKIRSTKLEDSAMYFCASSHQAGQGAGQPQHFGDGTRLSIL.